This note documents a single TCR beta chain sequence. Its antigen remains unknown. This specimen belongs to a study of shared clonotypes between healthy human individuals. The study, taken as a whole, reports: The study found lower generation probabilities in non-shared clonotypes than in those shared by all four donors. The genetic and exposure-history diversity represented was limited by few donors.

Germline values: CDR1 MNHNS, CDR2 SASEGT. The CDR3 has 14 amino acids. V dropped 6 bases and J dropped 4 bases, with 12 bases sitting between them. Profiled with immunoSEQ multiplex PCR; TCRdb holds only in-frame clones, not every one. The top ten clones hold roughly 1.4% of a sample with under 1,100,000 clones, about 75% of them seen once. The V gene is TRBV6-1, the J gene TRBJ2-2, with D possibly TRBD2 on 5 matching bases. Sequencing was carried out using memory CD4+ T cells sorted from blood. As for subset: CD45RA-negative fraction. This clonotype was sampled from a man aged 18 to 29 in good health. CDR3 loop: CASSTHGSTGELFF. CDR3 DNA: TGTGCCAGCAGCACCCATGGGAGCACCGGGGAGCTGTTTTTT.